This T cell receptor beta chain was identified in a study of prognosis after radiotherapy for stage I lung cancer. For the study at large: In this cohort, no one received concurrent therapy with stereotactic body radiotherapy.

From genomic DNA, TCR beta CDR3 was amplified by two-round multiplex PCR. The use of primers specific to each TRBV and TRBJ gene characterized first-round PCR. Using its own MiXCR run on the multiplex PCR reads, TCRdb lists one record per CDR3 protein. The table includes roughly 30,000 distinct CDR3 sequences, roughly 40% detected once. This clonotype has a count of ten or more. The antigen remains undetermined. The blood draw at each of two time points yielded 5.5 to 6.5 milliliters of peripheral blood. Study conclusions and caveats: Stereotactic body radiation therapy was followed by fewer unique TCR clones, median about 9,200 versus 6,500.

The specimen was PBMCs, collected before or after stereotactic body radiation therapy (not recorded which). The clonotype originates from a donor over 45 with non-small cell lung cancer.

The CDR3 loop reads CASSLGGGWETQYF. CDR3 bases: TGCGCCAGCAGCTTGGGTGGGGGCTGGGAGACCCAGTACTTC. V gene TRBV5-1 combines with J gene TRBJ2-5, with TRBD1 as a possible D gene (6 bases). Between the trimmed V and J ends, which lost 0 bases and 5 bases, there was a span of 11 bases. This CDR3 is 14 amino acids long. The germline CDR1 and CDR2 sequences are SGHRS and YFSETQ.